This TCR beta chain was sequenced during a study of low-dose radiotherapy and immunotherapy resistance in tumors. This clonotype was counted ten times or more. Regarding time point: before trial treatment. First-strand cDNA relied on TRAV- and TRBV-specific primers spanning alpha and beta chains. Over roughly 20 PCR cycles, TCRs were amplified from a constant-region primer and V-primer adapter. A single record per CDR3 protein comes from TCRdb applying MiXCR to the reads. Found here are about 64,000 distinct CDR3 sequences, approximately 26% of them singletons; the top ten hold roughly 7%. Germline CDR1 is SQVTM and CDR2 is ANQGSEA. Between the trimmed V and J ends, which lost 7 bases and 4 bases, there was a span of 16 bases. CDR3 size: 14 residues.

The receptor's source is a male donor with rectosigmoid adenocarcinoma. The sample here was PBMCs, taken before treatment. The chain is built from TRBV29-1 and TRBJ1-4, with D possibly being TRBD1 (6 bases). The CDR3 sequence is CSAGIRDNNEKLFF. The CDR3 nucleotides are TGCAGCGCCGGCATCCGGGACAATAATGAAAAACTGTTTTTT.